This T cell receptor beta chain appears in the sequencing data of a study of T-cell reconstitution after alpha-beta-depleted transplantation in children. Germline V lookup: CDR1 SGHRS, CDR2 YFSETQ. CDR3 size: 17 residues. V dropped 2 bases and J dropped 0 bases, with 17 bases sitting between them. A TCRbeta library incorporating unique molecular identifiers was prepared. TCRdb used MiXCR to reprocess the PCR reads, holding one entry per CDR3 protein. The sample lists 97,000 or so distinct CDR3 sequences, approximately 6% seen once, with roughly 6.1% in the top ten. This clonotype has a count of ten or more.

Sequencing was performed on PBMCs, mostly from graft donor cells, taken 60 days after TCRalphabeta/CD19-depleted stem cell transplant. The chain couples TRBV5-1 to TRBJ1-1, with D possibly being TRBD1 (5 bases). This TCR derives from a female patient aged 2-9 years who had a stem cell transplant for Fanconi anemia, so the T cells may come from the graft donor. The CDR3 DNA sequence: TGCGCCAGCAGCTTTCGGCAGATCAGGGATTTGAACACTGAAGCTTTCTTT. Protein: CASSFRQIRDLNTEAFF. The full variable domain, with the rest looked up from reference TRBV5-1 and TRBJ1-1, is KAGVTQTPRYLIKTRGQQVTLSCSPISGHRSVSWYQQTPGQGLQFLFEYFSETQRNKGNFPGRFSGRQFSNSRSEMNVSTLELGDSALYLCASSFRQIRDLNTEAFFGQGTRLTVV.